In its sample, the clone carrying this T cell receptor (beta chain) was seen a few times. Its target is unknown. Healthy Caucasians made up all donors. This specimen belongs to a study of identical twins. The study's findings and limits: Its conclusions, products of cross-sectional statistical analysis, did not come from following the same donors. The more abundant beta clonotypes in cord blood had fewer insertions, and memory repertoires did not show this.

The authors used template switching to add a universal primer site and gave cDNA unique molecular identifiers. TCRdb re-derived calls from the 5' RACE reads in MiXCR, one entry per CDR3 protein. The sample contains 1.5 million to 2 million distinct CDR3 sequences, more than 30% of which appear only once. V trimming: 6 bases; J trimming: 4 bases; junction bases outside the gene matches: 11. The CDR3 totals 15 residues. Germline V gives CDR1 MNHEY, CDR2 SVGAGI. The chain links TRBV6-5 to TRBJ1-2; 7 positions agree with TRBD1. The sequenced sample was cord blood. The sequence was collected from a newborn girl in good health. The CDR3 region is CASSIFMGQSYGYTF. CDR3 nucleotide sequence: TGTGCCAGCAGCATCTTTATGGGACAGTCCTATGGCTACACCTTC.